Here is one T cell receptor (beta chain) with its context. This clone has only a few counts. No antigen is known for it. Per-base quality was not reported, and no clone a single base away is much larger than it. To sequence the TCRbeta CDR3 region, genomic DNA was isolated from the sorted cells. The immunoSEQ Assay was used to sequence the TCRbeta CDR3 regions. Imported from immuneACCESS, the table was reduced by TCRdb to in-frame sequences with V and J called. These copies leave out some clones; in studies compared against another copy, an unresolved V gene accounts for under half, and the cause of the remainder is not known. Across this sample there are around 27,000 clones, with under 80% seen only once. About 14% of the sample goes to the ten largest clones. The trial excluded patients who had a history of autoimmune disease or who were on systemic immunosuppression. Peripheral blood for TCR sequencing was collected from all dose cohorts at baseline, on cycle 4 day 1, and on cycle 7 day 1. The samples were drawn from a first-in-human, open-label, multicenter phase I dose-escalation trial of ivuxolimab. Adults with locally advanced or metastatic melanoma, renal cell, hepatocellular, or head and neck squamous cell carcinoma were enrolled in the trial. CD4+ and CD8+ T cells were sorted separately from peripheral blood before TCR sequencing.

The CDR3 holds 15 amino acids from the cysteine to the phenylalanine. The sequence is cut down to CDR3 DNA, 45 bases in frame from base 1. Deletion took 0 bases off V and 6 bases off J, with a span of 9 bases between the germline ends. CDR1 and CDR2, looked up from the germline V gene, are SGHVS and FNYEAQ. This record comes from a study of OX40 agonist ivuxolimab in advanced cancers. For context, the study as a whole: Ivuxolimab was a fully human IgG2 agonistic monoclonal antibody targeting the costimulatory receptor OX40 (CD134). Intravenous ivuxolimab was administered to patients every 2 weeks at six dose levels: 0.01, 0.1, 0.3, 1.5, 3 and 10 mg/kg. Of the roughly 52 dose-escalation patients, hepatocellular carcinoma was present in about 20, melanoma in roughly 15, renal cell carcinoma in 9 and head and neck cancer in 9. A male proportion of approximately 83% and a mean age of roughly 55 years, ranging from roughly 23 to 90, were recorded for the dose-escalation cohort. Patients were allowed to have had prior anti-PD-1, anti-PD-L1 or anti-CTLA-4 therapy, and around two fifths of the dose-escalation patients had been treated with checkpoint inhibitors. Partial responses occurred in three dose-escalation patients, of whom one had hepatocellular carcinoma and two had cutaneous melanoma. The purpose of peripheral TCRbeta sequencing was to test whether ivuxolimab changed TCR sequence diversity and led to clonal T-cell expansion. The paper reports the monotherapy dose-escalation portion (N of about 47 patients) of the phase I ivuxolimab trial. What the work shows at the level of the full study, not this receptor alone: In partial responders in the 0.1-3.0 mg/kg groups, normalized peripheral clonal expansion was found to be among the lowest, especially among CD8+ T cells. Low levels of normalized T-cell clonal expansion were also seen in some patients who did not respond. At doses of 0.1 to 3.0 mg/kg, clonal expansion of both CD4+ and CD8+ blood T cells was observed from baseline to week 6. After ivuxolimab, more expanded clones were found on average in CD8+ T cells than in CD4+ T cells. The antigen specificity of the clonally expanded peripheral T cells was not determined.

The chain couples TRBV7-6 to TRBJ1-6, with no D gene named confidently. The sequencing used CD4+ or CD8+ T cells sorted from blood, collected in a trial of the OX40 agonist ivuxolimab. The receptor was isolated from an adult with an advanced solid tumor such as melanoma, head and neck, liver or kidney cancer. The CDR3 protein sequence reads: CASSLAGKGNSPLHF. The DNA sequence follows: TGTGCCAGCAGCTTAGCGGGTAAGGGTAATTCACCCCTCCACTTT.